This TCR beta chain was sequenced in a study of blood T cells in healthy people across ages. Points from the study as a whole: Diversity of TCR beta per million T cells declined in a roughly linear way with age. Greater diversity and more naive CD4+ cells were seen in long-lived donors than in aged donors.

This CDR3 spans 16 amino acids. The V gene's germline CDR1 is SEHNR and CDR2 FQNEAQ (reference sequence). V was shortened by 5 bases and J by 5 bases, with 16 bases between the two germline ends. A second PCR, run for roughly 7 to 11 cycles, used a sample-barcoded 5' primer plus a J-beta primer mix. One entry per CDR3 protein results from TCRdb running MiXCR on the 5' RACE reads. The table lists hundreds of thousands of distinct CDR3 sequences, about 56% of them singletons. Note on this clonotype: The antigen remains undetermined.

The V and J genes are TRBV7-9 and TRBJ1-6; D gene unclear. Source material: blood. The sequence was obtained from a middle-aged man in good health. CDR3 region: CASSKQFPTDNSPLHF. DNA for the CDR3: TGTGCCAGCAGCAAACAGTTCCCCACGGATAATTCACCCCTCCACTTT. The whole variable domain, filled in from reference TRBV7-9 and TRBJ1-6, reads DTGVSQNPRHKITKRGQNVTFRCDPISEHNRLYWYRQTLGQGPEFLTYFQNEAQLEKSRLLSDRFSAERPKGSFSTLEIQRTEQGDSAMYLCASSKQFPTDNSPLHFGNGTRLTVT.